One T cell receptor (beta chain) is described in this entry. The antigen is unknown. Trimming removed 0 bases from V and 4 bases from J, with 11 bases in between. The CDR3 has 14 amino acids. The germline V gene encodes CDR1 SGDLS and CDR2 YYNGEE. Profiled with immunoSEQ multiplex PCR; TCRdb holds only in-frame clones, not every one. The table has approximately 64,000 clones, around 83% seen once; the top ten hold over 8%. The data were taken from a study of T cell responses to AZD1222 COVID-19 vaccine. Study results and caveats: Spike-spanning, vaccine-associated CD4 TCRs were dominant at 160-218 and 743-854. Nearly half of the spike-specific TCRs reportedly recognize variant regions that carry no mutations. Donor demographics were predominantly white British with a female majority; clonal diversity may be underestimated.

This TCR derives from an adult in good health. V usage is TRBV9 and J usage is TRBJ2-7, with D perhaps matching TRBD1 (5 bases). The input for sequencing was peripheral blood, taken on day 0 of AZD1222 vaccination. CDR3: CASSVGVGAYEQYF. CDR3 coding DNA: TGTGCCAGCAGCGTAGGGGTAGGGGCATACGAGCAGTACTTC.